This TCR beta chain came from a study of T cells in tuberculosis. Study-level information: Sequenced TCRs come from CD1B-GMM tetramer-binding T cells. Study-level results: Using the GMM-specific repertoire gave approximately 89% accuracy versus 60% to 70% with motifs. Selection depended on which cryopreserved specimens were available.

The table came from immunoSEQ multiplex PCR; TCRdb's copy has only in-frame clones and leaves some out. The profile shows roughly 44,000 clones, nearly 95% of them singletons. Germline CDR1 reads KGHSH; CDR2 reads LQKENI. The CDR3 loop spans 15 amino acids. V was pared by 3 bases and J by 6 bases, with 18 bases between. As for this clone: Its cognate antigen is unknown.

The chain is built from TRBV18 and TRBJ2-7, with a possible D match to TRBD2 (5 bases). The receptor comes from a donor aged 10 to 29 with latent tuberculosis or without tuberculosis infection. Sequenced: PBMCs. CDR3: CASSPSQSLGIEQYF. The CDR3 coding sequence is TGTGCCAGCTCACCCTCACAGTCACTAGGCATCGAGCAGTACTTC.